A selection of T cell receptor beta chains follows, all from one sample in a study of T cells in Graves' hyperthyroidism and ophthalmopathy. TCRdb called the multiplex PCR reads again in MiXCR, with one record for every CDR3 protein. Counted here are approximately 740,000 distinct CDR3 sequences, less than 15% occurring once; the ten biggest clones make up roughly a tenth. The source material was blood. The receptors derive from a woman younger than 30 with Graves' hyperthyroidism. CDR3s include the opening cysteine and the closing phenylalanine or tryptophan. The D gene is left open where the match is weak. Not every row has a clone size; where given, it reads once, few, many or a size class.

D gene,J gene,V gene,clone size,CDR3 DNA,CDR3 protein
NA,TRBJ1-5,TRBV28,many,TGTGCCAGCAGTTTATACACTCGTAATCAGCCCCAGCATTTT,CASSLYTRNQPQHF
NA,TRBJ2-3,TRBV30,many,TGTGCCTGGAGTGCTGCCGGGACTGAAACAGATACGCAGTATTTT,CAWSAAGTETDTQYF
NA,TRBJ2-1,TRBV6-6,many,TGTGCCAGCAGTTACTCGCTTACCTACAATGAGCAGTTCTTC,CASSYSLTYNEQFF
TRBD1,TRBJ2-7,TRBV5-6,few,TGTGCCAGCAGCTTGGAGGGTGTTTGGGGACAGACCTACGAGCAGTACTTC,CASSLEGVWGQTYEQYF
TRBD1,TRBJ1-1,TRBV29-1,NA,TGCAGCGTGCCACAGGGGAACACTGAGGCTTTCTTT,CSVPQGNTEAFF
TRBD2,TRBJ2-3,TRBV20-1,few,TGCAGTGCTGAACTAGCGGGAGGTGGAGATACGCAGTATTTT,CSAELAGGGDTQYF
TRBD1,TRBJ1-6,TRBV4-3,NA,TGCGCCAGCAGCCAAGACCGACAGGGGGCGACGGTTTCACCCCTCCACTTT,CASSQDRQGATVSPLHF
NA,TRBJ1-4,TRBV19,few,TGTGCCAGTAGGGCCTCGGACAGAGTCCCGAGATCGTCTAATGAAAAACTGTTTTTT,CASRASDRVPRSSNEKLFF
TRBD1,TRBJ1-4,TRBV15,few,TGTGCCACCAGCAGAACAGGGGAGGGAGAAAAACTGTTTTTT,CATSRTGEGEKLFF
TRBD2,TRBJ2-7,TRBV20-1,few,TGCAGTGCTAGTACTTGGACTAGCGGGAAATACGAGCAGTACTTC,CSASTWTSGKYEQYF
TRBD1,TRBJ2-7,TRBV7-2,many,TGTGCCAGCAGCGCAGAGCCGGGACAGGGGGACTACGAGCAGTACTTC,CASSAEPGQGDYEQYF
TRBD1,TRBJ1-1,TRBV5-4,NA,TGTGCCACCGGGACAGCTTTGAACACTGAAGCTTTCTTT,CATGTALNTEAFF
NA,TRBJ1-1,TRBV2,many,TGTGCCAGCTGGGCGATCCCGACGGATGCTTTCTTT,CASWAIPTDAFF
NA,TRBJ1-1,TRBV24-1,once,TGTGCCACCAGTGACCTGGACGGCTCTGTTGGGGCTTTCTTT,CATSDLDGSVGAFF
NA,TRBJ1-4,TRBV5-1,NA,TGCGCCAGCAGCCTAGGACGGTTTCGCGGTGAAAAACTGTTTTTT,CASSLGRFRGEKLFF
NA,TRBJ1-5,TRBV2,many,TGTGCCAGCAGAGACGACAGCAATCAGCCCCAGCATTTT,CASRDDSNQPQHF
TRBD1,TRBJ1-6,TRBV18,few,TGTGCCAGCTCACCAATTGAGAGACAGGGTGGTTCACCCCTCCACTTT,CASSPIERQGGSPLHF
NA,TRBJ2-2,TRBV5-1,many,TGCGCCAGCAGCCCCCGACTGGATACCGGGGAGCTGTTTTTT,CASSPRLDTGELFF
NA,TRBJ1-1,TRBV12-3/TRBV12-4,many,TGTGCCAGCACCCAAGGACAGACTGAAGCTTTCTTT,CASTQGQTEAFF
TRBD1,TRBJ2-1,TRBV18,many,TGTGCCAGCTCACCGTCGCAGGGGGTCACGTATGAGCAGTTCTTC,CASSPSQGVTYEQFF
TRBD2,TRBJ2-2,TRBV5-1,few,TGCGCCAGCAGCTTGGCCTTGACTAGCGGGAGCACCACCGGGGAGCTGTTTTTT,CASSLALTSGSTTGELFF
NA,TRBJ1-2,TRBV5-5,many,TGTGCCAGCAGCTTGGCAGGGCTTGGAGGCTACACCTTC,CASSLAGLGGYTF
NA,TRBJ2-2,TRBV6-1,many,TGTGCCAGCAGTGCCAAGTTGGAGGGGCACACCGGGGAGCTGTTTTTT,CASSAKLEGHTGELFF
NA,TRBJ2-1,TRBV12-3/TRBV12-4,NA,TGTGCCAGCAGTACACGGGACCGTTCACGCCAGTTCTTC,CASSTRDRSRQFF
NA,TRBJ2-3,TRBV13,few,TGTGCCAGCAGCGGGCTAGTAGCCCGCACAGATACGCAGTATTTT,CASSGLVARTDTQYF
NA,TRBJ1-4,TRBV6-1,many,TGTGCCAGCAGAACAGGGACTGAAAAACTGTTTTTT,CASRTGTEKLFF
NA,TRBJ2-5,TRBV15,once,TGTGCCACCAGCAGAGGGGCCGGCAGGCTGGAGACCCAGTACTTC,CATSRGAGRLETQYF
NA,TRBJ1-6,TRBV13,few,TGTGCCAGCAGCTTATTCGGGGTGGGGCGATCATCACCCCTCCACTTT,CASSLFGVGRSSPLHF
NA,TRBJ2-4,TRBV2,many,TGTGCCAGCAAGGGCAAGGACAGAAAAAACATTCAGTACTTC,CASKGKDRKNIQYF
NA,TRBJ2-7,TRBV11-2,many,TGTGCCAGCAGCACCTACAGGGCTCGAGACATATACGAGCAGTACTTC,CASSTYRARDIYEQYF
NA,TRBJ2-7,TRBV20-1,many,TGCAGTGCTAGATCCCGCCCTTTCTCCTACGAGCAGTACTTC,CSARSRPFSYEQYF
NA,TRBJ2-7,TRBV5-1,many,TGCGCCAGCAGACCCGTTCAGGGGGGTTCCTACGAGCAGTACTTC,CASRPVQGGSYEQYF
TRBD2,TRBJ2-7,TRBV4-2,NA,TGTGCCAGCAGCCAAGAGTATGACCTAGCGGTCTCCTACGAGCAGTACTTC,CASSQEYDLAVSYEQYF
NA,TRBJ1-6,TRBV12-3/TRBV12-4,few,TGTGCCAGCAGTTTACCCCCAAGTTCACCCCTCCACTTT,CASSLPPSSPLHF
TRBD1,TRBJ1-2,TRBV7-2,NA,TGTGCCAGCAGCATAAGGACAGGGAGCAACTATGGCTACACCTTC,CASSIRTGSNYGYTF
TRBD2,TRBJ2-2,TRBV11-2,many,TGTGCCAGCAGCCAGGATCCGGGAGGGAACACCGGGGAGCTGTTTTTT,CASSQDPGGNTGELFF
TRBD2,TRBJ2-2,TRBV6-1,NA,TGTGCCAGCAAGGGGAGCGGGAGGGCCTCCGGGGAGCTGTTTTTT,CASKGSGRASGELFF
NA,TRBJ2-7,TRBV18,many,TGTGCCAGCTCCCTCGACTACTTTGACGAGCAGTACTTC,CASSLDYFDEQYF
NA,TRBJ1-3,TRBV20-1,many,TGCAGTGCCCTGGGACCACCATTAAACACCATATATTTT,CSALGPPLNTIYF
TRBD2,TRBJ2-7,TRBV7-3,many,TGTGCCAGCAGCCTTAGCGGGAATTGGGACGAGCAGTACTTC,CASSLSGNWDEQYF
TRBD2,TRBJ2-7,TRBV12-3/TRBV12-4,many,TGTGCCAGCAGTTTCGGGACTAGTCTTGAGCAGTACTTC,CASSFGTSLEQYF
NA,TRBJ1-1,TRBV2,many,TGTGCCAGCAGGCAAAGGGAAGGGTTGAACACTGAAGCTTTCTTT,CASRQREGLNTEAFF
NA,TRBJ1-5,TRBV10-3,NA,TGTGCCATCAGTGCCCAGGGTGCCCATCAGCCCCAGCATTTT,CAISAQGAHQPQHF
NA,TRBJ2-5,TRBV11-2,NA,TGTGCCAGCAGCCTCTCAGGGGCACAGGAGACCCAGTACTTC,CASSLSGAQETQYF
TRBD2,TRBJ2-7,TRBV28,many,TGTGCCAGCAGCCTCCGATGGGGGGGCAGGCTAGCGGGAGTAGTCGAGCAGTACTTC,CASSLRWGGRLAGVVEQYF
NA,TRBJ1-1,TRBV7-9,many,TGTGCCAGCAGCGGACCGGGACCGATGAACACTGAAGCTTTCTTT,CASSGPGPMNTEAFF
NA,TRBJ2-3,TRBV4-3,NA,TGCGCCAGCAGCCAAGATTTAGGCTTAGCGGCAGATACGCAGTATTTT,CASSQDLGLAADTQYF
TRBD2,TRBJ2-7,TRBV5-1,few,TGCGCCAGCAGCCCGACTAGCACTCTCTCCTACGAGCAGTACTTC,CASSPTSTLSYEQYF
TRBD2,TRBJ2-7,TRBV7-9,few,TGTGCCAGCAGCTCCCGGTTAGCGGGAGTGAACGAGCAGTACTTC,CASSSRLAGVNEQYF
TRBD2,TRBJ2-1,TRBV6-1,NA,TGTGCCAGAAGCCGGACTAGCGGGACCTACAATGAGCAGTTCTTC,CARSRTSGTYNEQFF
NA,TRBJ1-4,TRBV2,few,TGTGCCAGCGGTCATCGGACAGTCCTCGATGAAAAACTGTTTTTT,CASGHRTVLDEKLFF
TRBD1,TRBJ2-7,TRBV15,NA,TGTGCCACCAGCAGAACCTACGGACAGGGGGCCTACGAGCAGTACTTC,CATSRTYGQGAYEQYF
TRBD1,TRBJ2-7,TRBV6-1,few,TGTGCCAGCAGTACCAGACAGGGTTTTGTAGGCGAGCAGTACTTC,CASSTRQGFVGEQYF
NA,TRBJ1-6,TRBV13,many,TGTGCCAGCAGCTCGAGTGTCAGGGTCAATTCACCCCTCCACTTT,CASSSSVRVNSPLHF
NA,TRBJ1-1,TRBV7-9,many,TGTGCCAGCAGCTCCCTTATGAACACTGAAGCTTTCTTT,CASSSLMNTEAFF
TRBD2,TRBJ2-7,TRBV3-1,many,TGTGCCAGCAGCCGGGGGACTAGCGGGCAGACCTACGAGCAGTACTTC,CASSRGTSGQTYEQYF
TRBD1,TRBJ2-1,TRBV18,few,TGTGCCAGCTCACCAATTAAAACAGGGGGGAATGAGCAGTTCTTC,CASSPIKTGGNEQFF
NA,TRBJ2-1,TRBV29-1,few,TGCAGCGTTGAAGATCTTCAGAGGCTCTCCTACAATGAGCAGTTCTTC,CSVEDLQRLSYNEQFF
TRBD2,TRBJ2-1,TRBV20-1,NA,TGCAGTGCTCCAACACCGGGACTAGCGGCCCTAATTCCATTTCTGGACAATGAGCAGTTCTTC,CSAPTPGLAALIPFLDNEQFF
TRBD2,TRBJ2-7,TRBV20-1,many,TGCAGTGCTATACTAGCGGGTCAACCCGAGCAGTACTTC,CSAILAGQPEQYF